The rows below give T cell receptor beta chains drawn from one sample of a study of spatial heterogeneity in lung cancer. TCRdb processed the 5' RACE reads anew with MiXCR; each CDR3 protein has one entry. The table lists 35,000 to 45,000 distinct CDR3 sequences, approximately 7.2% of them singletons, with roughly 28% in the top ten. Material: PBMCs, obtained at surgery. The receptors here all came from a female donor with early-stage non-small cell lung cancer. CDR3s leave out the opening cysteine and the closing phenylalanine or tryptophan.

cdr3_aa: ASSSLVAEAF
cdr3_length: 10
v_call: TRBV6-6

cdr3_aa: ASSVAAGIAYEQY
cdr3_length: 13
v_call: TRBV9

cdr3_aa: ASRRTGYTYEQY
cdr3_length: 12
v_call: TRBV2

cdr3_aa: SARDANYNEQF
cdr3_length: 11
v_call: TRBV20-1

cdr3_aa: ASSPRTSGYQETQY
cdr3_length: 14
v_call: TRBV7-8

cdr3_aa: ASSLGSGEPGSAKNIQY
cdr3_length: 17
v_call: TRBV7-3

cdr3_aa: ASSPRLRTDTQY
cdr3_length: 12
v_call: TRBV5-1

cdr3_aa: ATSVPGDTEAF
cdr3_length: 11
v_call: TRBV24-1

cdr3_aa: ASSTWTSTDTQY
cdr3_length: 12
v_call: TRBV7-9

cdr3_aa: ASSYTGTGELF
cdr3_length: 11
v_call: TRBV6-2/TRBV6-3

cdr3_aa: ASSLPTQETQY
cdr3_length: 11
v_call: TRBV18

cdr3_aa: SASNAWGSERGPTYEQY
cdr3_length: 17
v_call: TRBV20-1

cdr3_aa: SARGRLTRETQY
cdr3_length: 12
v_call: TRBV20-1

cdr3_aa: ASSWRTGYNEQF
cdr3_length: 12
v_call: TRBV5-6

cdr3_aa: SVPGAGGPRNEQF
cdr3_length: 13
v_call: TRBV29-1

cdr3_aa: ASSPWDQQETQY
cdr3_length: 12
v_call: TRBV14

cdr3_aa: ASRKTSVNTEAF
cdr3_length: 12
v_call: TRBV12-3/TRBV12-4

cdr3_aa: ASRLQMNTEAF
cdr3_length: 11
v_call: TRBV6-1

cdr3_aa: ASSGQGFTLH
cdr3_length: 10
v_call: TRBV28

cdr3_aa: SVDGGGTDTQY
cdr3_length: 11
v_call: TRBV29-1